This T cell receptor beta chain was documented in a study of T cells after yellow fever vaccination. Findings and limits, study-wide: Post-booster repertoires contained most primary-vaccination clones again (almost 97% CD4, 88% CD8).

Remarks on this clonotype: Antigen: not known.

TCRdb re-analysed the 5' RACE reads in MiXCR, keeping a single row per CDR3 protein. The data show hundreds of thousands of distinct CDR3 sequences, with 3% to 4.5% seen just once and 23% held by the top ten. V dropped 5 bases and J dropped 7 bases, with 23 bases sitting between them. The CDR3 is 16 amino acids. This chain connects TRBV12-3 or TRBV12-4 to TRBJ1-2; D is unresolved. Sequenced material: PBMCs, taken on the day of the yellow fever booster vaccination. This receptor was taken from a man aged 18 to 29 who received the YFV17D yellow fever vaccine. The DNA of the CDR3 is TGTGCCAGCAGTCAAACGCCGGTCACCGCCCGGAGTGGCTACACCTTC. It encodes CASSQTPVTARSGYTF.